Detailed here is one T cell receptor (beta chain). Its target antigen remains unknown. Base qualities were left out, and no much larger clone turns up one base away. Ficoll-Paque density gradient centrifugation was the method used to isolate PBMCs. The sample originates from a study of T-cell memory formation after mild COVID-19 (dated by TCRdb to the early 2020s). In terms of the full investigation: TCR sequence clusters from the two donors were largely donor specific. T-cell clones expanding and contracting after mild COVID-19 in a couple of donors were tracked by longitudinal TCRalpha and TCRbeta repertoire sequencing. Two young, previously healthy adult volunteers, one female and one male, were included in the cohort.

The sequencer was an Illumina NovaSeq 6000. cDNA libraries for TCRalpha and TCRbeta were prepared by 5'RACE using constant-segment primers, with sample barcodes and unique molecular identifiers added. RNA was extracted from every sample with Trizol reagent. Library amplification was performed in two PCR steps, and a second sample barcode and Illumina TruSeq adapters were introduced in the second step. The libraries were sequenced on an Illumina NovaSeq using 2 x 150 bp paired-end reads. For the original study's pipeline: The reads were demultiplexed and collapsed into UMI-guided consensus sequences using migec v1.2.7. Using mixcr v2.1.11, the UMI consensuses were aligned to TRA and TRB V and J templates and assembled into clonotypes. Expanded or contracted clonotypes were those called significant by both edgeR and NoisET, with noise models trained on biological replicates. edgeR calls used a false discovery rate-adjusted p below 0.01 and a log2 fold-change threshold of 1. As an exploratory analysis of dynamics, PCA with hierarchical clustering was applied to max-normalized trajectories of the 1000 most abundant clonotypes. Each responding clone was given a CD4 or CD8 phenotype based on the CD4+ and CD8+ repertoires, which had been sequenced separately. TCRdb cleaned the public reads at Q25 with fastp, built clones with MiXCR and kept in-frame beta chains. Identical CDR3 proteins give one entry, which carries the most common genes and DNA. The V and J calls, along with clone size, are taken from TCRdb and not from the paper's own processing. Here the sample has roughly 150,000 distinct CDR3 sequences; 13% occur a single time. The ten largest clones capture approximately 3.4% of the sample.

General study outcomes and caveats: Balanced CD4/CD8 phenotypes were observed for clones contracting from day 15 to 85, whereas a bias towards CD4+ was observed for a second wave of clones expanding from day 15 to 37. Contracting CD4+ clones appeared mostly in the CM and EM memory subsets, whereas CD8+ clones were enriched in EMRA. The study included only a couple of mild cases, and larger cohorts that include severe cases with pre-infection samples were judged to be necessary. The detection of some responding clones in pre-infection memory suggests that pre-existing cross-reactive memory T cells joined the SARS-CoV-2 response. Whether the second-wave clones peaking on day 37 were SARS-CoV-2 specific was not confirmed.

According to the germline V gene, CDR1 reads MNHEY and CDR2 reads SVGAGI. The trim is 2 bases for V and 4 bases for J, with a gap of 15 bases between the germline ends. From its cysteine to its phenylalanine, the CDR3 spans 15 amino acids. Here the CDR3 DNA is all that survives: 45 bases in frame from base 1. The TCR sequence derives from a man aged 18 to 30 who had mild COVID-19 (a few samples of this study predate the infection). The sample titles of this study are shuffled in the database, so cell type and time point are left out; the donor was told from shared clones. The chain employs TRBV6-5 and TRBJ2-7; the D gene is perhaps TRBD1, on 7 matching bases. Sequenced input: PBMCs or a T cell subset sorted from them (not recorded which). The nucleotide sequence reads TGTGCCAGCAGTTACGGCCCAGGGGGAGGATACGAGCAGTACTTC. This sequence encodes CASSYGPGGGYEQYF.